The 3 T cell receptor beta chains reported below all come from one sample, sequenced in a study of T cell changes during pregnancy in multiple sclerosis. Some clones are missing from TCRdb's copy, which holds only in-frame ones; the method was immunoSEQ multiplex PCR. Of tens of thousands of clones in the sample, 90% to 95% were seen once. The starting material was peripheral blood, obtained in the third trimester of pregnancy. These TCRs come from a female donor in good health, enrolled as a control in a pregnancy study.

CDR3 in DNA: TGCGCCAGCAGTGTCCTACAGGGGAGAGCTTTTAATCAGCCCCAGCATTTT. Translated: CASSVLQGRAFNQPQHF. The J gene is TRBJ1-5, the V gene TRBV23-1, with 7 bases fitting TRBD1. TRBV23-1 is filed as an ORF, its function uncertain. This CDR3 has 17 residues. J gave up 4 bases and V 5 bases, and 14 bases lay outside the gene matches.

The gene calls are TRBV9 and TRBJ2-2, with TRBD2 matching over 11 bases. V dropped 2 bases and J dropped 2; count of bases not matched to a gene: 2. Germline CDR1 reads SGDLS; CDR2 reads YYNGEE. The CDR3 has 16 amino acids. The CDR3 loop reads CASSVLAGGNTGELFF. The CDR3, as DNA: TGTGCCAGCAGCGTCCTAGCGGGAGGTAACACCGGGGAGCTGTTTTTT.

This chain links TRBV12-1 with TRBJ2-7; TRBD2 is taken as the D call from the table, unchecked against the DNA. TRBV12-1 is noted as a pseudogene. There are 16 residues in the CDR3. CDR3 DNA: TGTGCCAGCAGCCCTAGCGGGAGGAGGCGGGGCTACGAGCAGTACTTC. This translates into CASSPSGRRRGYEQYF.